The rows below give T cell receptor beta chains drawn from one sample of a study of PD-1 blockade in classical Hodgkin lymphoma. Data came from immunoSEQ multiplex PCR; TCRdb stores just in-frame clones and leaves some out. The sample has about 23,000 clones, 90% seen once. Material: CD4+ T cells from blood. The receptors shown here come from a human donor with classical Hodgkin lymphoma. Both conserved end residues are part of each CDR3. The D gene is left open where the match is weak. Clone sizes are given selectively: once, few, many, or a class where the clone is expanded.

v_call	clone_size	d_call	j_call	cdr3_nt	cdr3_aa
TRBV7-2	-	-	TRBJ2-7	TGTGCCAGCAGCTTAGTTCAGGGGCCCTACGAGCAGTACTTC	CASSLVQGPYEQYF
TRBV11-2	-	-	TRBJ1-1	TGTGCCAGCAGCTTAGACCGAACTGAAGCTTTCTTT	CASSLDRTEAFF
TRBV18	-	-	TRBJ1-5	TGTGCCAGCTCACCTGACCCTCGGACAGATGGACCTCAGCCCCAGCATTTT	CASSPDPRTDGPQPQHF
TRBV5-4	-	-	TRBJ2-1	TGTGCCAGCAGCTTGGATTCGACGAGGGAGCAGTTCTTC	CASSLDSTREQFF
TRBV2	-	-	TRBJ1-2	TGTGCCAGCAGGTCCCACAGGGAAGTCTTCTATGGCTACACCTTC	CASRSHREVFYGYTF
TRBV2	-	-	TRBJ1-4	TGTGCCAGCAGGGACCGGGGGGCGGTCGGACATGAAAAACTGTTTTTT	CASRDRGAVGHEKLFF
TRBV15	-	TRBD1	TRBJ2-2	TGTGCCACCAGCAGAGATCGGACAGGGGGCAACACCGGGGAGCTGTTTTTT	CATSRDRTGGNTGELFF
TRBV5-1	-	-	TRBJ1-1	TGCGCCAGCAGCTTGGGGCCCAGGCAGAACACTGAAGCTTTCTTT	CASSLGPRQNTEAFF
TRBV4-2	few	TRBD2	TRBJ2-3	TGTGCCAGCAGCCAAGGATATTATGTAGCGGGGCAGGACACAGATACGCAGTATTTT	CASSQGYYVAGQDTDTQYF
TRBV2	few	-	TRBJ2-1	TGTGCCAGCAGTGCGGCAGGGAATGAGCAGTTCTTC	CASSAAGNEQFF
TRBV2	-	-	TRBJ1-5	TGTGCCAGCAGTGAACACGGCAGGGAGATACAGCCCCAGCATTTT	CASSEHGREIQPQHF
TRBV5-1	-	TRBD2	TRBJ2-5	TGCGCCAGCAGCTTGGGCTCTAGCGGGCCGCAGGGGACCCAGTACTTC	CASSLGSSGPQGTQYF
TRBV10-3	once	-	TRBJ1-5	TGTGCCATCAGTGCCGGTGTTGATCAGCCCCAGCATTTT	CAISAGVDQPQHF
TRBV30	-	-	TRBJ1-2	TGTGCCTGGAGTGTACAGGGAGGGTATGGCTACACCTTC	CAWSVQGGYGYTF
TRBV5-1	-	-	TRBJ2-6	TGCGCCAGCAGCTTGCAGGGAACTGGGGCCAACGTCCTGACTTTC	CASSLQGTGANVLTF
TRBV18	once	-	TRBJ1-3	TGTGCCAGCTCCCAGACAGGTGGATTGCTCTCTGGAAACACCATATATTTT	CASSQTGGLLSGNTIYF
TRBV5-1	-	-	TRBJ2-7	TGCGCCAGCCGACCGCCGACCTCCTACGAGCAGTACTTC	CASRPPTSYEQYF
TRBV18	-	-	TRBJ1-4	TGTGCCAGCTCACCGGGAGAAAAACTGTTTTTT	CASSPGEKLFF
TRBV2	once	-	TRBJ1-1	TGTGCCAGCAGTGAAGCGACAGCACAGAACACTGAAGCTTTCTTT	CASSEATAQNTEAFF
TRBV5-6	-	-	TRBJ2-4	TGTGCCAGCGGACCCAGGAGGAACATTCAGTACTTC	CASGPRRNIQYF
TRBV4-1	-	TRBD1	TRBJ1-1	TGCGCCAGCAGGCAAGGACAGGTCGGAAACACTGAAGCTTTCTTT	CASRQGQVGNTEAFF
TRBV11-2	-	TRBD1	TRBJ1-3	TGTGCCAGCAGCCCCCACAGGGGAGGGGCGAAAGGAAACACCATATATTTT	CASSPHRGGAKGNTIYF
TRBV7-9	-	TRBD1	TRBJ2-2	TGTGCCAGCAGCCGCGACAGGGGGCCTGGTGCCGGGGAGCTGTTTTTT	CASSRDRGPGAGELFF
TRBV6-1	few	-	TRBJ1-5	TGTGCCAGCAGTGAAGGGCGGGATCAGCCCCAGCATTTT	CASSEGRDQPQHF
TRBV6-1	-	-	TRBJ1-1	TGTGCCAGCAGTGAAAATGGGGGGCGAGCTTTCTTT	CASSENGGRAFF
TRBV6-5	-	-	TRBJ2-1	TGTGCCAGCGGTCAGGGCAGGGTCAACAATGAGCAGTTCTTC	CASGQGRVNNEQFF
TRBV27	-	TRBD1	TRBJ1-1	TGTGCCAGCAGTACGGTAGGGGGCGCCGGTTTCGCTGAAGCTTTCTTT	CASSTVGGAGFAEAFF
TRBV7-9	-	-	TRBJ1-1	TGTGCCAGCAGCCTCAGACAGGATGAAGCTTTCTTT	CASSLRQDEAFF
TRBV6-1	once	-	TRBJ2-3	TGTGCCAGCAGTGAATTACAAATAATTGATACGCAGTATTTT	CASSELQIIDTQYF
TRBV7-9	-	-	TRBJ2-7	TGTGCCAGCAGCTTAGACCGAAAGCTCGGCGAGCAGTACTTC	CASSLDRKLGEQYF
TRBV9	-	-	TRBJ2-1	TGTGCCAGCAGCGTACTCTACAATGAGCAGTTCTTC	CASSVLYNEQFF
TRBV5-4	-	-	TRBJ1-6	TGTGCCAGCAGCTTCGTAGGGACGAATTCACCCCTCCACTTT	CASSFVGTNSPLHF
TRBV19	-	-	TRBJ1-1	TGTGCCAGTAGTATAGCAGCCACAAGGGAAGCTTTCTTT	CASSIAATREAFF
TRBV27	-	TRBD2	TRBJ2-1	TGTGCCAGCAGTTTATTGGCGGGAGGGCCGGATGAGCAGTTCTTC	CASSLLAGGPDEQFF
TRBV7-8	once	-	TRBJ2-5	TGTGCCAGCAGCTTAGAGGAGGGGGCTAGGAAGACCCAGTACTTC	CASSLEEGARKTQYF
TRBV28	-	-	TRBJ2-1	TGTGCCAGCAGTTCACGACCCCACTACAATGAGCAGTTCTTC	CASSSRPHYNEQFF
TRBV5-1	few	-	TRBJ2-7	TGCGCCAGCTCAACCTCCGGGCAGGCCCGCGAGCAGTACTTC	CASSTSGQAREQYF
TRBV5-1	-	TRBD1	TRBJ1-1	TGCGCCAGCACCGGGACAGCGAGTATGAACACTGAAGCTTTCTTT	CASTGTASMNTEAFF
TRBV9	-	TRBD2	TRBJ2-5	TGTGCCAGCAGCGTAGGACTAGCGGGAGCGGGTGAGACCCAGTACTTC	CASSVGLAGAGETQYF
TRBV7-9	-	-	TRBJ2-2	TGTGCCAGCAGCTTAGTGGGCTCCCAGGGCACCGGGGAGCTGTTTTTT	CASSLVGSQGTGELFF
TRBV5-4	-	TRBD2	TRBJ2-5	TGTGCCAGCAGCCGATCTCCACTTAATCTAGCGGGGAGGGGAGAGACCCAGTACTTC	CASSRSPLNLAGRGETQYF
TRBV19	-	-	TRBJ2-7	TGTGCCAGTAGTAGAACGCAGGGCTACGAGCAGTACTTC	CASSRTQGYEQYF
TRBV28	-	-	TRBJ2-7	TGTGCCAGCAGTTCGCCCCAAGGGGAGCAGTACTTC	CASSSPQGEQYF
TRBV7-2	-	-	TRBJ1-3	TGTGCCAGCAGCCCCGACAGTCCCCACTCTGGAAACACCATATATTTT	CASSPDSPHSGNTIYF
TRBV28	-	-	TRBJ2-3	TGTGCCAGCAGTTTACTAGCTCTCGGGGGAGAAGGCCCAGATACGCAGTATTTT	CASSLLALGGEGPDTQYF
TRBV5-4	-	-	TRBJ1-2	TGTGCCAGCAGCCCTCGGGTGGGGGCCAGAGACTATGGCTACACCTTC	CASSPRVGARDYGYTF
TRBV6-1	-	-	TRBJ2-7	TGTGCCAGCAGTGAAGCGTTGGGGCAGCAGTACTTC	CASSEALGQQYF
TRBV29-1	-	-	TRBJ2-7	TGCAGCGTTTCCTCCGGAGTCTCCAGCTCCTACGAGCAGTACTTC	CSVSSGVSSSYEQYF
TRBV18	-	-	TRBJ2-5	TGTGCCAGCTCAAGGGACCCTTTCACCCCGGGTGAGACCCAGTACTTC	CASSRDPFTPGETQYF
TRBV28	once	TRBD2	TRBJ2-3	TGTGCCAGCAGTTTAACGGGAGGGCCTTATGATACGCAGTATTTT	CASSLTGGPYDTQYF
TRBV28	-	-	TRBJ1-3	TGTGCCAGCAGTTTGTTAGAAACTAGTGGAAACACCATATATTTT	CASSLLETSGNTIYF
TRBV6-1	-	-	TRBJ1-1	TGTGCCAGCAGTGAAGCGCACAGGGTTGCGGCTTTCTTT	CASSEAHRVAAFF
TRBV15	-	TRBD2	TRBJ2-2	TGTGCCACCAGCAGAGTTCTAGCGGGTCTTACCGGGGAGCTGTTTTTT	CATSRVLAGLTGELFF
TRBV2	-	-	TRBJ1-1	TGTGCCAGCAGTGAAGGGATGGCCAACACTGAAGCTTTCTTT	CASSEGMANTEAFF